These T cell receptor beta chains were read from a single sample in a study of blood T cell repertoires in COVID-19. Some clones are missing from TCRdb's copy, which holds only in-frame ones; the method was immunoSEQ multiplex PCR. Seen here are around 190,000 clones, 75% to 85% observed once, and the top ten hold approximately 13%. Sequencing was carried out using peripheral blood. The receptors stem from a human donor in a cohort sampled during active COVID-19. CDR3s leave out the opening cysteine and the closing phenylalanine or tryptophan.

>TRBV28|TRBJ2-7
ASSFSGGSSYEQY
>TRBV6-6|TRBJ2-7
ASSQMFSFRRGAYEQY
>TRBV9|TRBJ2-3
ASSVGTSGRLSDTQY
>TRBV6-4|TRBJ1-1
ASSDVGQALNTEAF
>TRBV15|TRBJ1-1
ATSKWGQGAEAF
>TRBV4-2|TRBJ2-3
ASSQLGQSTDTQY
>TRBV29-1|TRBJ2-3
SVEGRMTDTQY
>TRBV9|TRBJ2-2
ASSGRDRTYTGELF
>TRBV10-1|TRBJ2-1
ASSVRVGQGTYNEQF
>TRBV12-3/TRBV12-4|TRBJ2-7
ASTRQILGEQY
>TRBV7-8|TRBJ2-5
ASGGGAGTQY